This T cell receptor (beta chain) was identified during a study of blood T cell repertoires in COVID-19. Study in general: There were acute and convalescent COVID-19 samples, and they came from the United States, Italy and Spain.

J was trimmed by 5 bases and V by 4 bases; bases with no gene match: 7. Looked up from germline, CDR1 is MNHEY and CDR2 is SMNVEV (reference sequence). The CDR3 extends over 16 amino acids. In the source study's methods: Reference gene primer amplification gave estimated nucleated cell counts. This table comes from immunoSEQ multiplex PCR, and its TCRdb copy is limited to in-frame clones, with some not included. V, J and clone size derive from that table, while D and trimming were established from the DNA sequence. The sample comprises around 46,000 clones, approximately 80% of which are singletons, and about 20% rests with the top ten. This clone was detected a few times.

The J gene is TRBJ1-4, the V gene TRBV27; 10 bases agree with TRBD1. The origin of this receptor is a human donor with active or convalescent COVID-19. The donor label of this sample is uncertain. What was sequenced was peripheral blood. CDR3 loop: CASSSLLDRGNEKLFF. In DNA form, the CDR3 reads TGTGCCAGCAGTTCGCTACTGGACAGGGGGAATGAAAAACTGTTTTTT.